This T cell receptor beta chain came from a study of blood T cell repertoires in COVID-19. Seattle enrolled patients during active infection and tracked them longitudinally. Under the authors' procedure: Researchers report that nucleated cell counts were estimated from reference gene primer amplification. Repertoires were generated with immunoSEQ multiplex PCR, while TCRdb's copy carries only in-frame clones and drops some. That table is the source of V, J and clone size, and D and trimming were worked out from the DNA. The sample lists around 94,000 clones, about 90% seen once, with under 6.5% in the top ten. Looked up from germline, CDR1 is GTSNPN and CDR2 is SVGIG (reference sequence). Trimming pared 0 bases from V and 6 bases from J, leaving 9 bases between. The CDR3 loop spans 13 amino acids.

This sequence originates from a woman aged 45-60 years with COVID-19, enrolled during active disease. The chain combines TRBV30 with TRBJ2-1; D gene unclear. Specimen: peripheral blood. The CDR3 spells CAWSVPSSNEQFF. CDR3 DNA: TGTGCCTGGAGTGTACCCAGTTCCAATGAGCAGTTCTTC.